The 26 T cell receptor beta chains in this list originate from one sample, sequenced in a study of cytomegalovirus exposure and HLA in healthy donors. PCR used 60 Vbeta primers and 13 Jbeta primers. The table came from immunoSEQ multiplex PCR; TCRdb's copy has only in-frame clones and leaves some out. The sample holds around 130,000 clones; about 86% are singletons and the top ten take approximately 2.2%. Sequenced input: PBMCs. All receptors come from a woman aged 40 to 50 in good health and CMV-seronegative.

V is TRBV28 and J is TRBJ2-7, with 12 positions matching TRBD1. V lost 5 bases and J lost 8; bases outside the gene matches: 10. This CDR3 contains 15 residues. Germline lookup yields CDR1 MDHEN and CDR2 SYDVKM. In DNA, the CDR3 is TGTGCCAGCAGTCCCGCCGGGACAGGGGGCCACCAGCAGTACTTC. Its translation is CASSPAGTGGHQQYF.

CDR3 DNA sequence: TGCGCCAGCAGCCAAGATTCCAGGGCCGTAGAGACCCAGTACTTC. As protein: CASSQDSRAVETQYF. V is TRBV4-3 and J is TRBJ2-5; TRBD1 is a possible D gene (5 bases). The CDR3 covers 15 residues. V was trimmed by 0 bases and J by 4 bases, leaving 12 bases between them. Germline CDR1 LGHNA, CDR2 YSLEER.

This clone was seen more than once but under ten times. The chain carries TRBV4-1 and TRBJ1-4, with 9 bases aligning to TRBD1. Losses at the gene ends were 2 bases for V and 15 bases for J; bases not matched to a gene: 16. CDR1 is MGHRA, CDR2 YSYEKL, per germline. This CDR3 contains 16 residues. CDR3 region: CASSQMVRDRDPRVFF. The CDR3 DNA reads TGCGCCAGCAGCCAAATGGTACGGGACAGGGACCCTCGGGTGTTTTTT.

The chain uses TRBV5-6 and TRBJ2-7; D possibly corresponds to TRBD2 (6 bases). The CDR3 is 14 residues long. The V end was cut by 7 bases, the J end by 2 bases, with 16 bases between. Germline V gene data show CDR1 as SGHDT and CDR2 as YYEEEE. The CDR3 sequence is CASLRLGVTYEQYF. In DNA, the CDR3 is TGTGCCAGCTTACGACTAGGAGTCACCTACGAGCAGTACTTC.

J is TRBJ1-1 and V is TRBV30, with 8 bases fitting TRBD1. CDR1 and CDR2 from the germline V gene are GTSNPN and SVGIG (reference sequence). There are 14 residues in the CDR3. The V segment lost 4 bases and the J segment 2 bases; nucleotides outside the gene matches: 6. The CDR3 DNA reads TGTGCCTGGACGCCGGGACAGGTTAACACTGAAGCTTTCTTT. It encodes CAWTPGQVNTEAFF.

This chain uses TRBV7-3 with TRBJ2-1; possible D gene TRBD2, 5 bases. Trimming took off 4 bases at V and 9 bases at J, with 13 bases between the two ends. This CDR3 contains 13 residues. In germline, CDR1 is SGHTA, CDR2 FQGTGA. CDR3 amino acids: CASSSDGRGEQFF. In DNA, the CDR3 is TGTGCCAGCAGCTCGGACGGACGGGGTGAGCAGTTCTTC.

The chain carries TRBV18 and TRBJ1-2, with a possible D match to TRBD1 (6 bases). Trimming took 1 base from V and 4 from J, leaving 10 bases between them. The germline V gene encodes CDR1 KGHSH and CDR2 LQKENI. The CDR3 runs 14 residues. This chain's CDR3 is CASSPQSRGYGYTF. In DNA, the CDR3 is TGTGCCAGCTCACCACAGTCCAGGGGCTATGGCTACACCTTC.

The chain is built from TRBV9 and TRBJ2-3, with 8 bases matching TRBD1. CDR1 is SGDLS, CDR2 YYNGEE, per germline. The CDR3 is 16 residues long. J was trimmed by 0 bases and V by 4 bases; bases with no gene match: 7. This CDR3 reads CASSFTGGQSTDTQYF. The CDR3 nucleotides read TGTGCCAGCAGCTTCACAGGGGGGCAGAGCACAGATACGCAGTATTTT.

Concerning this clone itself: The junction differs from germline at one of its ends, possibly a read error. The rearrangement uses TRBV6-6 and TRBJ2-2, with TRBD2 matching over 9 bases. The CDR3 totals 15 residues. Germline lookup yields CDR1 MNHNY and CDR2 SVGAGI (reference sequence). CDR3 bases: TGTGCCAGCAGTAGACTAGCGGATAACACCGGGGAGCCGTTTTTT. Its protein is CASSRLADNTGEPFF.

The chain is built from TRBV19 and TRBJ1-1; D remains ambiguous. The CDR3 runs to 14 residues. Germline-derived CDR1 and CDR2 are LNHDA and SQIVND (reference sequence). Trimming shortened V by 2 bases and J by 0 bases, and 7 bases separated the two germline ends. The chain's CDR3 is CASSIPGLNTEAFF. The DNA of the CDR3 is TGTGCCAGTAGTATACCAGGCCTGAACACTGAAGCTTTCTTT.

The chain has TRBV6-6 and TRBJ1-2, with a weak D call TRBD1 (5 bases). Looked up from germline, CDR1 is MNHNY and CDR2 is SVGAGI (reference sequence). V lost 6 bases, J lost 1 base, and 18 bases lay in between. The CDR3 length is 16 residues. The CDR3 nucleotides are TGTGCCAGCAGCCTAAAGACAGCGAGCTATAACTATGGCTACACCTTC. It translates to CASSLKTASYNYGYTF.

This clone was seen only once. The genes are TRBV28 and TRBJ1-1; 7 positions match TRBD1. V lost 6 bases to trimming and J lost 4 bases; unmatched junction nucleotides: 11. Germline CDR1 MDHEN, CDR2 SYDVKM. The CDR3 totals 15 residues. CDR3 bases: TGTGCCAGCAGACCAACCCCAGGGGGAAGCACTGAAGCTTTCTTT. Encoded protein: CASRPTPGGSTEAFF.

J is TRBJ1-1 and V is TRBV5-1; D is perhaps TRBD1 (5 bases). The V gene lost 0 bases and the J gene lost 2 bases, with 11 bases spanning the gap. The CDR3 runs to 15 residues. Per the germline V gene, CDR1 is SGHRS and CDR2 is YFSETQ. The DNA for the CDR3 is TGCGCCAGCAGCTTGGGGGGCGGTCGAAACACTGAAGCTTTCTTT. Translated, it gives CASSLGGGRNTEAFF.

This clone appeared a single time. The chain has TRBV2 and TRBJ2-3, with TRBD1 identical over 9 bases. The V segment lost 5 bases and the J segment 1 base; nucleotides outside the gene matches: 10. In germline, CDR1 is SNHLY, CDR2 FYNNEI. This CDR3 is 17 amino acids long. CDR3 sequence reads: CASSMQRRQGGTDTQYF. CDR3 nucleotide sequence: TGTGCCAGCAGTATGCAGCGCCGACAGGGGGGCACAGATACGCAGTATTTT.

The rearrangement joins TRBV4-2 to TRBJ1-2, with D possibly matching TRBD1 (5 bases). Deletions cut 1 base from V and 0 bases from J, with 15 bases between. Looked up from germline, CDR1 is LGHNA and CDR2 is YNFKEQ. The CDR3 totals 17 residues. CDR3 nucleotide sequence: TGTGCCAGCAGCCAAGGCTGGGTAGGACAAGCTAACTATGGCTACACCTTC. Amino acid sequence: CASSQGWVGQANYGYTF.

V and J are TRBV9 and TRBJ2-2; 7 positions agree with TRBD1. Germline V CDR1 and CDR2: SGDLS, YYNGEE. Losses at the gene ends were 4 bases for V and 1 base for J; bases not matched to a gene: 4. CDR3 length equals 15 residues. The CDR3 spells CASSLRQGNTGELFF. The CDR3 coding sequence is TGTGCCAGCAGCCTCCGACAGGGGAACACCGGGGAGCTGTTTTTT.

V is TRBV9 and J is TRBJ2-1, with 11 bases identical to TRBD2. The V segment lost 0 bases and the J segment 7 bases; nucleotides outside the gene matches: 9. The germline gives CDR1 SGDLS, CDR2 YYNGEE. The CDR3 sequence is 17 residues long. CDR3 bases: TGTGCCAGCAGCGTAGCCCTCCCACTAGCGGGAGAGAATGAGCAGTTCTTC. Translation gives CASSVALPLAGENEQFF.

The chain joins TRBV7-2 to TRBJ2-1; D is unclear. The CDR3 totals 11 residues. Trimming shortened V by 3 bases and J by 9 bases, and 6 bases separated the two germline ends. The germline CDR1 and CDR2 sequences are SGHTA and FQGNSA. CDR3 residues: CASSFQFEQFF. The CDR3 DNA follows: TGTGCCAGCAGCTTCCAATTTGAGCAGTTCTTC.

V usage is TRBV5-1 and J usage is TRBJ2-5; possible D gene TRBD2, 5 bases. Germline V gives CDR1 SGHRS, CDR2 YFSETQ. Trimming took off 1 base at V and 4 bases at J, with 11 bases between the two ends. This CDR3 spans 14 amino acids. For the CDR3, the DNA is TGCGCCAGCAGCTTGACTAGTGGGCTAGAGACCCAGTACTTC. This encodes CASSLTSGLETQYF.

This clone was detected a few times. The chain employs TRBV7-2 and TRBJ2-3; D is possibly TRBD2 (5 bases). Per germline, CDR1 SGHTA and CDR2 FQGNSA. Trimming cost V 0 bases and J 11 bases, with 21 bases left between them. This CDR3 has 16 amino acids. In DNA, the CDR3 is TGTGCCAGCAGCTTAGCGCGGGCGGCTGGGCAGAGCGTGCAGTATTTT. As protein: CASSLARAAGQSVQYF.

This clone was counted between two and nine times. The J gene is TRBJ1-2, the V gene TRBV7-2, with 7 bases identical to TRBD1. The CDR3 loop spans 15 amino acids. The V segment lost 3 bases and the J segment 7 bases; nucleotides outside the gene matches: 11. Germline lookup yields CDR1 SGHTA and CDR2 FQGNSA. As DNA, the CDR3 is TGTGCCAGCAGCTTTCGACAGGGCGCGAGCGTTGGCTACACCTTC. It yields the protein CASSFRQGASVGYTF.

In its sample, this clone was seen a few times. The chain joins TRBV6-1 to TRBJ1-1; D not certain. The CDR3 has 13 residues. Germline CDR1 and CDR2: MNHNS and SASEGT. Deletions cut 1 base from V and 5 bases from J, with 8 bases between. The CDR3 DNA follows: TGTGCCAGCAGTGAAGAGACTGGTACTGAAGCTTTCTTT. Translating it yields CASSEETGTEAFF.

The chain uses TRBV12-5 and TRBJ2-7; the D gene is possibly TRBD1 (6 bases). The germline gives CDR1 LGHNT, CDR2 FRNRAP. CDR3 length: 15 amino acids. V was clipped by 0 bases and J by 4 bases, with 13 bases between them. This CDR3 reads CASGLVQSGDYEQYF. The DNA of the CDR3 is TGTGCTAGTGGTTTGGTACAGTCAGGGGATTACGAGCAGTACTTC.

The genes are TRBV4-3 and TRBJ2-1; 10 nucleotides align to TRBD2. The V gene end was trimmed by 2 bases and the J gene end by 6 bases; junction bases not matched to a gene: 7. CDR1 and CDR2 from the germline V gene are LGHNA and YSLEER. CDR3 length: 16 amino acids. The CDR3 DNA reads TGCGCCAGCAGCCAAACAGCGGGAGGGCCCTCCAATGAGCAGTTCTTC. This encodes CASSQTAGGPSNEQFF.

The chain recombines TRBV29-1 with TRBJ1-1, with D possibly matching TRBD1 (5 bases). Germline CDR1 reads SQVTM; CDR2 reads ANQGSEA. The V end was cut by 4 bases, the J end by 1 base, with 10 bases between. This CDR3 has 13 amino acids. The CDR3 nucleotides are TGCAGCGTTGGTGGTCAGGGGAACACTGAAGCTTTCTTT. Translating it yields CSVGGQGNTEAFF.

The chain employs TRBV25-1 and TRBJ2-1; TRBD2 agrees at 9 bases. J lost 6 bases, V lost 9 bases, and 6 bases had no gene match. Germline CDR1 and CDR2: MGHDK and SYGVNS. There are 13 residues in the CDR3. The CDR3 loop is CASELAGGNEQFF. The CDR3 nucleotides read TGTGCCAGTGAACTAGCGGGTGGCAATGAGCAGTTCTTC.